The 20 T cell receptor beta chains below come from one sample, sequenced in a study of identical twins. TCRdb reprocessed the 5' RACE reads via MiXCR and lists one record per CDR3 protein. The sample records 200,000 to 250,000 distinct CDR3 sequences, 12% being singletons. These records were also assigned to another study, of yellow fever vaccine responses in identical twins.

The specimen was memory (CD45RO+) T cells sorted from blood. These receptors were obtained from a woman under 30 in good health.

The rearrangement uses TRBV4-3 and TRBJ2-1, with D tentatively TRBD1 (6 bases). Trimming removed 0 bases from V and 2 bases from J, with 14 bases in between. The V gene's germline CDR1 is LGHNA and CDR2 YSLEER. This CDR3 region has 17 residues. The CDR3 loop is CASSQDRVGATYNEQFF. The CDR3 DNA reads TGCGCCAGCAGCCAAGATCGCGTGGGGGCCACCTACAATGAGCAGTTCTTC.

This clonotype was picked up a small number of times. The V and J genes are TRBV28 and TRBJ1-4; 9 positions agree with TRBD1. Germline V gene data show CDR1 as MDHEN and CDR2 as SYDVKM. V dropped 5 bases and J dropped 8; count of bases not matched to a gene: 9. This CDR3 is 15 amino acids long. As DNA, the CDR3 is TGTGCCAGCAGTGCCGAGGACAGGGGAGGAGAAAAACTGTTTTTT. Protein: CASSAEDRGGEKLFF. Based on the CDR3 plus reference TRBV28 and TRBJ1-4, the full variable domain is DVKVTQSSRYLVKRTGEKVFLECVQDMDHENMFWYRQDPGLGLRLIYFSYDVKMKEKGDIPEGYSVSREKKERFSLILESASTNQTSMYLCASSAEDRGGEKLFFGSGTQLSVL.

This clonotype was observed at least ten times. CDR3 in DNA: TGTGCCAGCAGCTCAGGTGGGGGACTAGAATACAATGAGCAGTTCTTC. Protein product: CASSSGGGLEYNEQFF. V gene TRBV11-2 combines with J gene TRBJ2-1, with 8 bases matching TRBD2. The CDR3 spans 16 residues. The germline V gene encodes CDR1 SGHAT and CDR2 FQNNGV. J gave up 4 bases and V 4 bases, and 9 bases lay outside the gene matches.

This clonotype came up a few times. J is TRBJ2-5 and V is TRBV20-1; D unresolved. The germline CDR1 and CDR2 sequences are DFQATT and SNEGSKA (reference sequence). V was pared by 5 bases and J by 5 bases, with 18 bases between. This CDR3 has 14 residues. Written as DNA, the CDR3 is TGCAGTGCTCCCCGATCACCGGGTCGGGAGACCCAGTACTTC. The encoded protein is CSAPRSPGRETQYF.

This clonotype appeared a few times. The J gene is TRBJ2-5, the V gene TRBV5-1, with TRBD2 as a possible D gene (6 bases). The germline V gene encodes CDR1 SGHRS and CDR2 YFSETQ. There are 16 residues in the CDR3. Trimming removed 4 bases at V and 0 bases at J, with 16 bases between. The CDR3 nucleotides read TGCGCCAGCAGCCCCCTAGGTGGGGGGAACCAAGAGACCCAGTACTTC. Its protein product is CASSPLGGGNQETQYF.

The genes are TRBV11-3 and TRBJ2-2, with 8 nucleotides matching TRBD1. The CDR3 extends over 15 amino acids. Looked up from germline, CDR1 is SGHNT and CDR2 is YENEEA. V lost 0 bases, J lost 4 bases, and 1 base stayed unmatched. CDR3 protein: CASSLDGQGTGELFF. As DNA, the CDR3 is TGTGCCAGCAGCTTAGACGGACAGGGCACCGGGGAGCTGTTTTTT.

Only a few counts were recorded for this clonotype. The chain employs TRBV5-1 and TRBJ2-1, with a possible D match to TRBD2 (7 bases). The CDR3 totals 15 residues. Germline CDR1 reads SGHRS; CDR2 reads YFSETQ. The V gene lost 0 bases and the J gene lost 5 bases, with 12 bases spanning the gap. This chain's CDR3 is CASSLAGGQNNEQFF. The CDR3 bases are TGCGCCAGCAGCTTGGCCGGGGGGCAGAACAATGAGCAGTTCTTC.

Ten or more counts support this clonotype. The chain's CDR3 is CAISESLDTQYF. The CDR3 DNA is TGTGCCATCAGTGAGTCGCTTGATACGCAGTATTTT. V usage is TRBV10-3 and J usage is TRBJ2-3; D unclear. This CDR3 is 12 amino acids long. Trimming took off 0 bases at V and 6 bases at J, with 4 bases between the two ends. CDR1 and CDR2 (germline): ENHRY, SYGVKD.

This clonotype was observed a handful of times. The chain employs TRBV7-6 and TRBJ2-1, with 8 nucleotides matching TRBD2. J gave up 8 bases and V 4 bases, and 4 bases lay outside the gene matches. Looked up from germline, CDR1 is SGHVS and CDR2 is FNYEAQ. This CDR3 is built from 13 residues. The CDR3 coding sequence is TGTGCCAGCAGCTCGGGACTAGTCGATGAGCAGTTCTTC. This codes for CASSSGLVDEQFF.

The chain employs TRBV7-2 and TRBJ2-3; TRBD2 aligns across 8 bases. Germline V lookup: CDR1 SGHTA, CDR2 FQGNSA. The CDR3 loop spans 15 amino acids. CDR3 region: CVSREDFSSTDTQYF. DNA of the CDR3: TGTGTCTCGCGGGAGGACTTCTCTAGCACAGATACGCAGTATTTT.

The chain couples TRBV29-1 to TRBJ2-2; D is possibly TRBD2 (6 bases). Deletions cut 4 bases from V and 1 base from J, with 16 bases between. There are 16 residues in the CDR3. CDR1 SQVTM and CDR2 ANQGSEA come from the germline V gene. The DNA of the CDR3 is TGCAGCGTTGTGGGTTTTCATAGCGGGAACACCGGGGAGCTGTTTTTT. This sequence encodes CSVVGFHSGNTGELFF.

A note on this clonotype: A much more abundant neighbour one base away suggests this may be a read error. V is TRBV7-2 and J is TRBJ1-6; unclear D gene. Trimming stripped 4 bases from V and 7 bases from J, with 11 bases between. The germline V gene encodes CDR1 SGHTA and CDR2 FQGNSA. The CDR3 consists of 14 residues. CDR3 sequence (DNA): TGTGCCAGCAGCTCCCGGAAGCTAAATTCACCCCTCCACTTT. Translation: CASSSRKLNSPLHF.

The chain has TRBV12-3 or TRBV12-4 and TRBJ2-1, with 9 bases matching TRBD2. Unmatched junction bases numbered 15, after V lost 6 bases and J lost 0 bases. The CDR3 runs to 19 residues. CDR3 DNA sequence: TGTGCCAGCAGCCGAAGCGGGAGGCCCCCACACAGCTCCTACAATGAGCAGTTCTTC. Translating gives CASSRSGRPPHSSYNEQFF.

Only a few counts were recorded for this clonotype. The chain combines TRBV6-2 or TRBV6-3 with TRBJ2-4, with D possibly being TRBD2 (5 bases). Trimming took off 6 bases at V and 0 bases at J, with 12 bases between the two ends. The CDR3 runs 15 residues. The germline CDR1 and CDR2 sequences are MNHEY and SVGEGT. The CDR3 DNA sequence: TGTGCCAGCAGCCCCGAGCGGTTAGCCAAAAACATTCAGTACTTC. Translating gives CASSPERLAKNIQYF.

This clonotype was found many times. The chain uses TRBV4-3 and TRBJ2-1; no definite D call. CDR1 is LGHNA, CDR2 YSLEER, per germline. V lost 1 base to trimming and J lost 7 bases, with 17 bases between them. The CDR3 is made up of 16 amino acids. The CDR3 DNA is TGCGCCAGCAGCCAAGTTAATCAGCGACCCGTTAATGAGCAGTTCTTC. This gives the protein CASSQVNQRPVNEQFF.

The rearrangement links TRBV9 to TRBJ2-1, with TRBD2 identical over 8 bases. V lost 4 bases to trimming and J lost 8 bases; unmatched junction nucleotides: 11. The CDR3 sequence is 15 residues long. CDR1 and CDR2 from the germline V gene are SGDLS and YYNGEE. The CDR3 is CASSQHGLAGDEQFF. CDR3 coding DNA: TGTGCCAGCAGCCAACATGGACTAGCTGGGGATGAGCAGTTCTTC.

CDR3 DNA sequence: TGCAGCGTTGCAGGACTTGGCAGCGGCAATCAGCCCCAGCATTTT. As protein: CSVAGLGSGNQPQHF. The rearrangement uses TRBV29-1 and TRBJ1-5; D gene unclear. This CDR3 region has 15 residues. Germline-derived CDR1 and CDR2 are SQVTM and ANQGSEA. Trimming cost V 4 bases and J 2 bases, with 15 bases left between them. The whole variable domain, remainder taken from reference TRBV29-1 and TRBJ1-5, is SAVISQKPSRDICQRGTSLTIQCQVDSQVTMMFWYRQQPGQSLTLIATANQGSEATYESGFVIDKFPISRPNLTFSTLTVSNMSPEDSSIYLCSVAGLGSGNQPQHFGDGTRLSIL.

In this sample, this clonotype turned up a few times. The chain carries TRBV10-3 and TRBJ1-1, with D unresolved. CDR1 and CDR2 (germline): ENHRY, SYGVKD. V shed 2 bases and J shed 2 bases, with 9 bases lying between them. The CDR3 is 14 residues long. The CDR3 is CAISELSLNTEAFF. DNA of the CDR3: TGTGCCATCAGTGAGCTCTCACTCAACACTGAAGCTTTCTTT.

V gene TRBV20-1 combines with J gene TRBJ2-1; 8 positions agree with TRBD2. CDR3 size: 15 residues. J was trimmed by 8 bases and V by 0 bases; bases with no gene match: 9. CDR1 and CDR2 from the germline V gene are DFQATT and SNEGSKA (reference sequence). CDR3 region: CSARDILADLDEQFF. The DNA for the CDR3 is TGCAGTGCTAGAGATATACTAGCGGATCTCGATGAGCAGTTCTTC.

The rearrangement joins TRBV28 to TRBJ1-2; no firm D call. V was shortened by 8 bases and J by 7 bases, with 8 bases between the two germline ends. The CDR3 is made up of 10 amino acids. Germline V gene lookup returns CDR1 MDHEN and CDR2 SYDVKM. In DNA form, the CDR3 reads TGTGCCAGCCTGGGTTCTGGCTACACCTTC. It yields the protein CASLGSGYTF.